The source of this T cell receptor (beta chain) is a study of T cell responses to AZD1222 COVID-19 vaccine. General study results and limits: Of spike-specific TCRs, nearly half reportedly target regions left unmutated in variants. It should be noted that donors were predominantly white British and more often female, and clonal diversity was possibly underestimated. Repertoire samples came only from after the peak T cell response.

With regard to this clone: Its target is not known.

The CDR3 runs to 13 residues. Trimming stripped 1 base from V and 12 bases from J, with 12 bases between. The method was immunoSEQ multiplex PCR; TCRdb's version includes in-frame clones alone and lacks a portion of them. The repertoire holds about 150,000 clones, with 87% as singletons. The chain links TRBV12-3 or TRBV12-4 to TRBJ1-4; tentative D call: TRBD1 (5 bases). The TCR comes from an adult who received the AZD1222 COVID-19 vaccine. The sample consisted of peripheral blood, taken 28 days after the second AZD1222 dose. For the CDR3, the DNA is TGTGCCAGCAGTTTAGGGGGGACGATGGAACTGTTTTTT. Its protein product is CASSLGGTMELFF.